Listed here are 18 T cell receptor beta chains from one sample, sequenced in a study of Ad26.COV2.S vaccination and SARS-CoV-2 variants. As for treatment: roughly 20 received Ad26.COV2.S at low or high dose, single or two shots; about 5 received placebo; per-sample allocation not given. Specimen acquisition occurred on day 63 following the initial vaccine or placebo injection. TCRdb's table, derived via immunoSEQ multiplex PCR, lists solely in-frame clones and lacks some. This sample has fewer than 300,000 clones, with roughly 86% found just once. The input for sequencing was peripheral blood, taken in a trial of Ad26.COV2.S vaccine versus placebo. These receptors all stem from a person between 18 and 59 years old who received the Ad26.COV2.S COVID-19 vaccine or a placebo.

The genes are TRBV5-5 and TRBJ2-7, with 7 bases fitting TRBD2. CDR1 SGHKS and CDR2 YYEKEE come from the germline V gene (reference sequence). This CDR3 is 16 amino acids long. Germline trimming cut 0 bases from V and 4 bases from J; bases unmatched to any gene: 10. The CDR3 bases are TGTGCCAGCAGCTTGGTGGGAGGGCAGGGAGTTTACGAGCAGTACTTC. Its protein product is CASSLVGGQGVYEQYF.

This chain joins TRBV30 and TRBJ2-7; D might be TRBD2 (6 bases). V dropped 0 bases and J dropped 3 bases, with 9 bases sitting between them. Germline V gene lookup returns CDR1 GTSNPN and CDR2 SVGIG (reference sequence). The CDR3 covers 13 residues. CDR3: CAWSVGSGYEQYF. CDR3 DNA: TGTGCCTGGAGTGTGGGTAGCGGCTACGAGCAGTACTTC.

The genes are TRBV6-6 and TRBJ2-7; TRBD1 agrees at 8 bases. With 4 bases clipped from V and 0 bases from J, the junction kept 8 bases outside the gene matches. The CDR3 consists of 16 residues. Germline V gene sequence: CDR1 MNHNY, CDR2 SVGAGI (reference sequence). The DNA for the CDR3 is TGTGCCAGCAGTTCTCAGGACAGGGCTAGCTCCTACGAGCAGTACTTC. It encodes CASSSQDRASSYEQYF.

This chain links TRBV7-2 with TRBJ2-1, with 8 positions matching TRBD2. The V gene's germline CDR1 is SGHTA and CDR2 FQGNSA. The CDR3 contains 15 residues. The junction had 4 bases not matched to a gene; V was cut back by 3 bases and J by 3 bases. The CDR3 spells CASSLTGGLYNEQFF. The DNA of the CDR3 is TGTGCCAGCAGCTTGACGGGAGGGCTCTACAATGAGCAGTTCTTC.

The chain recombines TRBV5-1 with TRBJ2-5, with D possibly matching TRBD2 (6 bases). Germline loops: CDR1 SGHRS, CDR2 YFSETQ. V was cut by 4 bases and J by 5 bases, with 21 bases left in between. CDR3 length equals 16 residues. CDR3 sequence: CASSPAPTRGSETQYF. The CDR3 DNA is TGCGCCAGCAGCCCAGCCCCGACTAGAGGTTCCGAGACCCAGTACTTC.

Here the CDR3 DNA reads TGTGCCTGGGGACGGAGGCCAGGGGGCTTCTACGAGCAGTACTTC. This encodes CAWGRRPGGFYEQYF. The V and J genes are TRBV30 and TRBJ2-7; 8 positions match TRBD1. After removal of 5 bases from V and 3 bases from J, the junction contained 12 bases not matched to a gene. The V gene's germline CDR1 is GTSNPN and CDR2 SVGIG (reference sequence). CDR3 length: 15 amino acids.

The CDR3: CASSMRTSFNGNEQFF. In nucleotides, the CDR3 is TGTGCCAGTAGTATGCGGACTAGCTTTAACGGGAATGAGCAGTTCTTC. The V call is TRBV19, the J call TRBJ2-1; 8 nucleotides line up with TRBD2. J lost 7 bases, V lost 3 bases, and 11 bases had no gene match. The CDR3 has 16 amino acids. CDR1 LNHDA and CDR2 SQIVND come from the germline V gene (reference sequence).

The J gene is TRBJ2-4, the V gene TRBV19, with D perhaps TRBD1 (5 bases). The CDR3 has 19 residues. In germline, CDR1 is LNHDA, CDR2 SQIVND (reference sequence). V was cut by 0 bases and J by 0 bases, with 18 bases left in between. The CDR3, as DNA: TGTGCCAGTAGTATAGATTCCCACGAAACAGGCCTAGCCAAAAACATTCAGTACTTC. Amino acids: CASSIDSHETGLAKNIQYF.

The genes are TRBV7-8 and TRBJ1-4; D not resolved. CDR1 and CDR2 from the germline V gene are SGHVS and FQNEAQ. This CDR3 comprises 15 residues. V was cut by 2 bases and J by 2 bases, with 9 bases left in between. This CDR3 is CASSLTRLTNEKLFF. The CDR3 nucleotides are TGTGCCAGCAGCTTAACCCGGCTGACTAATGAAAAACTGTTTTTT. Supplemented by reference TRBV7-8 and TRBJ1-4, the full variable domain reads GAGVSQSPRYKVAKRGQDVALRCDPISGHVSLFWYQQALGQGPEFLTYFQNEAQLDKSGLPSDRFFAERPEGSVSTLKIQRTQQEDSAVYLCASSLTRLTNEKLFFGSGTQLSVL.

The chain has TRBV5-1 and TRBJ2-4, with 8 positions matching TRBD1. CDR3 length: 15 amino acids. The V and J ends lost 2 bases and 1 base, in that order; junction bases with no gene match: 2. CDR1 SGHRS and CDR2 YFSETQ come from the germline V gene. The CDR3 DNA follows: TGCGCCAGCAGCTTACAGGGGGATGCCAAAAACATTCAGTACTTC. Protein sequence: CASSLQGDAKNIQYF.

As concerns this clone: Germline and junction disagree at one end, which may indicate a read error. CDR3 protein: CAWSVSPAQTGF. The CDR3 bases are TGTGCCTGGAGTGTAAGTCCGGCCCAAACGGGCTTT. V usage is TRBV30 and J usage is TRBJ1-1; D unclear. This CDR3 has 12 amino acids. CDR1 and CDR2 (germline): GTSNPN, SVGIG (reference sequence). The whole variable domain, remainder taken from reference TRBV30 and TRBJ1-1, is SQTIHQWPATLVQPVGSPLSLECTVEGTSNPNLYWYRQAAGRGLQLLFYSVGIGQISSEVPQNLSASRPQDRQFILSSKKLLLSDSGFYLCAWSVSPAQTGFGQGTRLTVV.

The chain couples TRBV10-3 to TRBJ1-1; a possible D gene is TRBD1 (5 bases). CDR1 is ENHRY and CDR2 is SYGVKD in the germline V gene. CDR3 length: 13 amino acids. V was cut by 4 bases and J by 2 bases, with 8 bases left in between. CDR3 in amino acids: CAISAQGNTEAFF. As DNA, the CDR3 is TGTGCCATCAGTGCTCAGGGAAACACTGAAGCTTTCTTT.

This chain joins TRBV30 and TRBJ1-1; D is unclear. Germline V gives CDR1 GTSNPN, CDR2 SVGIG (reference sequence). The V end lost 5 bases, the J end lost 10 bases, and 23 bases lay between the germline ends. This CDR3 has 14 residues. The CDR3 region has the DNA TGTGCCTGGGCCATGGTATTGGAGCGTCAAGGAGCTTTCTTT. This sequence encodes CAWAMVLERQGAFF.

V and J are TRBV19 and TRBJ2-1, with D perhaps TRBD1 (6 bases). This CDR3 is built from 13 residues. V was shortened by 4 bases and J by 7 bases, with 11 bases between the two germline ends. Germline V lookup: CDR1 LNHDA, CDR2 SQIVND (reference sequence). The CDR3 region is CASSNPGQNEQFF. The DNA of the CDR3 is TGTGCCAGTAGTAACCCCGGACAGAATGAGCAGTTCTTC.

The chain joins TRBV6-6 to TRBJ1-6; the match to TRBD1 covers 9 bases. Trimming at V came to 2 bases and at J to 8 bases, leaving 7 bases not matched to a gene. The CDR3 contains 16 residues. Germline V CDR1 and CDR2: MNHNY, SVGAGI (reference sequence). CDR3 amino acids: CASSYATGGTDSPLHF. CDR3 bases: TGTGCCAGCAGTTACGCGACAGGGGGGACGGATTCACCCCTCCACTTT.

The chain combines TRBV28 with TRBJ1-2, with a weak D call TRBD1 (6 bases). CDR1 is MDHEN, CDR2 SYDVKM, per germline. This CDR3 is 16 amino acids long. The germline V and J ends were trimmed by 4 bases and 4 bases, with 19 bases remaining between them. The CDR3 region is CASSSPGGAEGYGYTF. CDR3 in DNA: TGTGCCAGCAGTTCCCCGGGGGGGGCGGAAGGCTATGGCTACACCTTC.

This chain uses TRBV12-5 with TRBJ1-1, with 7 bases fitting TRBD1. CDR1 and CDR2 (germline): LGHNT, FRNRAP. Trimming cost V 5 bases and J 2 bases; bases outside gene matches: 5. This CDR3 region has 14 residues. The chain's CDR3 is CASGPQGGNTEAFF. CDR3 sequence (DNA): TGTGCTAGTGGTCCCCAGGGGGGCAACACTGAAGCTTTCTTT.

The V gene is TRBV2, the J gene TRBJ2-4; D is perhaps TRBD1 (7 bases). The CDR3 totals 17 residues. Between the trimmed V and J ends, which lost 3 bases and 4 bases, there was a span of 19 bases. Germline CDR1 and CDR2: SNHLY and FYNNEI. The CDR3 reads CASSDHRVRGAKNIQYF. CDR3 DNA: TGTGCCAGCAGTGACCACAGGGTCAGGGGGGCTAAAAACATTCAGTACTTC.